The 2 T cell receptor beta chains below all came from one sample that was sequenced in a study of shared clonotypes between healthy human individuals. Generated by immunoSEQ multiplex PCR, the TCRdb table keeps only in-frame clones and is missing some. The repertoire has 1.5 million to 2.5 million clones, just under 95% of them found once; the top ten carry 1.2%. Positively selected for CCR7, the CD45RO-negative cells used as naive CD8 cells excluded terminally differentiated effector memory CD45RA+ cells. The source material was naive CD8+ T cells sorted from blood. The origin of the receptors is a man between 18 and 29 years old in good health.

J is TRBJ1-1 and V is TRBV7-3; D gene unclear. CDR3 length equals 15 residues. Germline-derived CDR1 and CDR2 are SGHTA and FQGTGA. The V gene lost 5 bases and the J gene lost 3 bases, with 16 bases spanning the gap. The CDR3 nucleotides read TGTGCCAGCAGCCCTAAATACTTGGTGCACACTGAAGCTTTCTTT. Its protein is CASSPKYLVHTEAFF.

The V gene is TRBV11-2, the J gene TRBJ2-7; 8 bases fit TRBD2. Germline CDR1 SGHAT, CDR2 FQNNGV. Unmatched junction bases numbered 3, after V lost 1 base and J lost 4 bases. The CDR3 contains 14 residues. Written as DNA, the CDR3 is TGTGCCAGCAGCTTAGCGGGAGGGATGTACGAGCAGTACTTC. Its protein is CASSLAGGMYEQYF.